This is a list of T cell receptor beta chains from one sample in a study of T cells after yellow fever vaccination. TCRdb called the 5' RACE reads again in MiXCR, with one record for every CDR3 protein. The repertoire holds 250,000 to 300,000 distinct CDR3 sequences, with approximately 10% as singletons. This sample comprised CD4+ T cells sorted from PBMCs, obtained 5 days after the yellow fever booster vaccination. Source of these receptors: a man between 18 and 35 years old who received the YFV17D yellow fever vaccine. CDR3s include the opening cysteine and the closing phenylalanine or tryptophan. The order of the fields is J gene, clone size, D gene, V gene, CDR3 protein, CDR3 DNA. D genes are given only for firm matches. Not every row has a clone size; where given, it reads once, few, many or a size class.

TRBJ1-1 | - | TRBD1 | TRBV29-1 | CSVTDRFTEAFF | TGCAGCGTTACGGACAGGTTCACTGAAGCTTTCTTT
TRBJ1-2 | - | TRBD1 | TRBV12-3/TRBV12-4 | CASSLIGQGYGYTF | TGTGCCAGCAGTTTGATAGGACAGGGCTATGGCTACACCTTC
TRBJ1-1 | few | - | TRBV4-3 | CASSLGVGAEAFF | TGCGCCAGCTCGTTGGGTGTCGGCGCTGAAGCTTTCTTT
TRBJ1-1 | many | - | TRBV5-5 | CASSQGTDFMNTEAFF | TGTGCCAGCAGCCAAGGGACGGACTTCATGAACACTGAAGCTTTCTTT
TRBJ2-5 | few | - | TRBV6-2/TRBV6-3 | CASTTGFQTQYF | TGTGCCAGCACTACGGGGTTTCAGACCCAGTACTTC
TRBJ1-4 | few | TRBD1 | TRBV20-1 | CSARNPRDRGEKLFF | TGCAGTGCTAGGAACCCTCGGGACAGGGGGGAAAAACTGTTTTTT
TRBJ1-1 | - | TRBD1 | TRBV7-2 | CASSWGQGAGGTEAFF | TGTGCCAGCAGCTGGGGACAGGGGGCAGGCGGCACTGAAGCTTTCTTT
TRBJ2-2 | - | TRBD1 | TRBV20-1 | CSARDGQGGGELFF | TGCAGTGCTAGAGACGGACAGGGTGGCGGGGAGCTGTTTTTT
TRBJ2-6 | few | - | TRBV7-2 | CASSLGSAGANVLTF | TGTGCCAGCAGCTTAGGTTCCGCTGGGGCCAACGTCCTGACTTTC
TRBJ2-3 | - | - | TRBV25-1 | CASSESWGDTQYF | TGTGCCAGCAGTGAATCATGGGGGGATACGCAGTATTTT
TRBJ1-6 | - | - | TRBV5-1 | CASSIGSGNSPLHF | TGCGCCAGCAGCATTGGTTCGGGAAATTCACCCCTCCACTTT
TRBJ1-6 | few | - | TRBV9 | CASSVRGGMDSPLHF | TGTGCCAGCAGCGTAAGGGGGGGTATGGATTCACCCCTCCACTTT
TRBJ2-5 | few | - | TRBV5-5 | CATRAWVEEETQYF | TGTGCCACCCGGGCTTGGGTCGAAGAAGAGACCCAGTACTTC
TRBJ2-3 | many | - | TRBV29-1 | CSVNVGSTDTQYF | TGCAGCGTTAACGTGGGGAGCACAGATACGCAGTATTTT